This T cell receptor (beta chain) was recorded in a study of vaccination and CD4 T cells after COVID-19. Study results and limitations: Only post-vaccination samples contained a median 86.3% of the reactive clones in convalescent patients.

For this clonotype: Its antigen is unidentified.

V gave up 5 bases and J gave up 2 bases; unmatched junction bases: 8. Germline CDR1 and CDR2: SGHTA and FQGTGA. The CDR3 consists of 16 residues. Sequencing of the DNA from cultured CD4+ T cells was carried out with the Oncomine TCR Beta short-read assay. TCRdb re-called the PCR reads with MiXCR, one entry per CDR3 protein. This table holds about 12,000 distinct CDR3 sequences, around three fifths found once. Treatment here: 10-day PBMC culture with coronavirus spike peptide pools or control peptides (ViraFEST assay). Via ViraFEST, peptide pools expanded antigen-specific T cells before TCR sequencing.

This clonotype was obtained from a human donor who had recovered from COVID-19. This chain connects TRBV7-3 to TRBJ2-3; 9 positions match TRBD2. The source material was CD4+ T cells from blood, cultured in vitro. CDR3: CASSLRGRGNTDTQYF. CDR3 DNA sequence: TGTGCCAGCAGCCTCCGCGGGAGGGGTAACACAGATACGCAGTATTTT.